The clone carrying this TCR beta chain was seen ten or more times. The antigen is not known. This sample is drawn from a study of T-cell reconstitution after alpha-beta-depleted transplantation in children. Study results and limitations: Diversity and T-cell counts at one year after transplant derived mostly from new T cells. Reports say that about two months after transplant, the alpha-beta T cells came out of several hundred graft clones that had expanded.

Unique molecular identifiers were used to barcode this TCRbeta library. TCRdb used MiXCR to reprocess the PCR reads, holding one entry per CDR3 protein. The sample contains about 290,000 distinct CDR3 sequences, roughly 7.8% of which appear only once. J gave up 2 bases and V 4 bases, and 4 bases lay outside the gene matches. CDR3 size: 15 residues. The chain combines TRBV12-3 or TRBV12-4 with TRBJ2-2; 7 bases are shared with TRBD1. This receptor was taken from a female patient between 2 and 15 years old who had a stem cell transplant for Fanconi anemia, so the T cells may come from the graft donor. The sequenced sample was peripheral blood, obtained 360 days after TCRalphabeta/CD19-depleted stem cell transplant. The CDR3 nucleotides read TGTGCCAGCAGTTATACAGGGGTAAACACCGGGGAGCTGTTTTTT. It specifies CASSYTGVNTGELFF.